The entry that follows covers one T cell receptor beta chain sequence. This specimen belongs to a study of blood T cell repertoires in COVID-19. On the study more broadly: Researchers got acute and convalescent COVID-19 samples from the United States, Italy and Spain. PBMCs, B-cell-depleted T cells, or T cells were the source of the cDNA or gDNA that made up the material.

The age range of participants was about 18 to 90 years, with residence in about two dozen US areas. Methods used by the authors: Researchers report that nucleated cell counts were estimated from reference gene primer amplification. Sequencing used immunoSEQ multiplex PCR; TCRdb keeps in-frame clones, though not all of them. The DNA was the basis for D and trimming; V, J and clone size are from that table. The sample lists 150,000 to 200,000 clones, around 83% occurring once. This CDR3 spans 12 amino acids. The germline V gene encodes CDR1 SNHLY and CDR2 FYNNEI. J was trimmed by 3 bases and V by 6 bases; bases with no gene match: 1.

The sequenced material came from PBMCs or T cells enriched from blood (not recorded which). The source is a woman between 40 and 50 years old in a cohort exposed to, infected with or recovered from COVID-19 (not recorded which). V gene TRBV2 combines with J gene TRBJ1-1; the match to TRBD1 covers 7 bases. This CDR3 is CASRGTDTEAFF. The CDR3 nucleotides are TGTGCCAGCAGGGGGACAGACACTGAAGCTTTCTTT.